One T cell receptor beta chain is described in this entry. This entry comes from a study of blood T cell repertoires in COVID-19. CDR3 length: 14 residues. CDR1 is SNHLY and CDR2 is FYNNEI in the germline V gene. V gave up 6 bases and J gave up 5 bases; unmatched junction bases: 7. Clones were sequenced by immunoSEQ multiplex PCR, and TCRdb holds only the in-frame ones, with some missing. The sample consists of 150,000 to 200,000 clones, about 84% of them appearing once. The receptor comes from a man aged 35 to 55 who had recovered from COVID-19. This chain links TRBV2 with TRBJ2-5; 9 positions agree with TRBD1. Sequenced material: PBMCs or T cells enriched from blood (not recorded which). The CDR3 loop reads CASRKGQGVETQYF. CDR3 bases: TGTGCCAGCAGGAAGGGACAGGGAGTGGAGACCCAGTACTTC.